These T cell receptor beta chains were read from a single sample in a study of T cell responses to AZD1222 COVID-19 vaccine. Generated by immunoSEQ multiplex PCR, the TCRdb table keeps only in-frame clones and is missing some. The sample yields around 80,000 clones, around 93% seen once. Source: peripheral blood, taken 28 days after the second AZD1222 dose. Receptor source: an adult who received the AZD1222 COVID-19 vaccine. Each CDR3 is given without its conserved first and last residue. Fields, in order: D gene, J gene, V gene, CDR3 protein. D genes are given only for firm matches.

>-|TRBJ1-4|TRBV6-5
ASRGSRNEKLF
>-|TRBJ1-5|TRBV18
ASSSSDRFNQPQH
>-|TRBJ1-5|TRBV6-2/TRBV6-3
ASSYSSPNQPQH
>TRBD1|TRBJ1-2|TRBV7-2
ASSLSPGQANYGYT
>TRBD2|TRBJ2-1|TRBV7-9
ASSLGPSGSRYEQF
>-|TRBJ2-3|TRBV2
ASSEGVGGPLDTQY
>TRBD2|TRBJ2-1|TRBV7-9
ASSTGTSAHNEQF
>TRBD2|TRBJ2-3|TRBV2
ASSVPVGLVGGTDTQY
>-|TRBJ1-4|TRBV7-9
ASSPGEGATNEKLF
>-|TRBJ2-7|TRBV6-2/TRBV6-3
ASSYTSHQMKQY
>-|TRBJ1-6|TRBV6-1
ASSEARGTNSPLH
>TRBD1|TRBJ2-2|TRBV19
ASSKARGQSNTGELF
>-|TRBJ1-5|TRBV11-2
ASSLRGENQPQH
>TRBD2|TRBJ2-1|TRBV5-4
ASRPSAGTSGSNEQF
>-|TRBJ1-2|TRBV13
ASSFKDSGNYGYT
>TRBD1|TRBJ1-2|TRBV28
ASSFSTGVGGYT
>TRBD1|TRBJ1-3|TRBV4-1
ASSTQQGGSGNTIY
>-|TRBJ1-2|TRBV28
ASSPPRSGSGYT
>-|TRBJ2-2|TRBV15
ATSPPLLETGELF
>-|TRBJ2-1|TRBV5-4
ASSLYNEQF
>-|TRBJ1-5|TRBV10-3
AISAARESNQPQH
>TRBD1|TRBJ1-2|TRBV28
ASSPGQAGGYT
>-|TRBJ1-5|TRBV5-4
ASSLGFGSNQPQH
>-|TRBJ2-1|TRBV3-1/TRBV3-2
ASSQEAWRSYNEQF
>-|TRBJ1-4|TRBV15
ATSRDVIGTGEKLF
>-|TRBJ1-3|TRBV5-1
ASSLESGSGNTIY